The rows below give T cell receptor beta chains drawn from one sample of a study of radiation and T cells in renal cell carcinoma. Sequencing was performed with immunoSEQ multiplex PCR; in TCRdb, only in-frame clones are kept and a portion is missing. The sample has about 9,200 clones; approximately 54% are singletons. The sequencing used tumor tissue, collected from a patient whose treatment included radiotherapy and nephrectomy. These receptors came from a man aged 60 to 75 with renal cell carcinoma. The CDR3 runs from the conserved cysteine through the conserved F or W. A D gene is named only where the DNA matches it firmly. Size is stated for part of the rows, as once, few or many counts, or as a class when the clone is expanded.

d_gene	v_gene	j_gene	abundance	CDR3nt	CDR3aa
TRBD1	TRBV7-9	TRBJ1-5	.	TGTGCCAGCGGGACAGACAATCAGCCCCAGCATTTT	CASGTDNQPQHF
TRBD1	TRBV19	TRBJ1-4	once	TGTGCCAGTAGTATAGCTCGGGACAGGGGTGAAAAACTGTTTTTT	CASSIARDRGEKLFF
TRBD2	TRBV7-2	TRBJ2-3	.	TGTGCCAGCAGCCACACAGGACTAGCAGGCACAGATACGCAGTATTTT	CASSHTGLAGTDTQYF
.	TRBV5-1	TRBJ2-3	.	TGCGCCAGCAGCCCCAACGGTGGGGGCACAGATACGCAGTATTTT	CASSPNGGGTDTQYF
TRBD1	TRBV10-3	TRBJ2-7	.	TGTGCCATCAGTGTGGACAGGTTTGGGGAGCAGTACTTC	CAISVDRFGEQYF
.	TRBV28	TRBJ2-7	few	TGTGCCAGCAGCTCTAACCTTGGGCAGTACTTC	CASSSNLGQYF
.	TRBV21-1	TRBJ1-1	.	TGTGCCAGCGGTAAAAAGAACCCGAGGCTCTGGAACACTGAAGCTTTCTTT	CASGKKNPRLWNTEAFF
.	TRBV7-2	TRBJ2-6	few	TGTGCCAGCAGCCCGTCGGGAACTGGGGCCAACGTCCTGACTTTC	CASSPSGTGANVLTF
.	TRBV7-2	TRBJ2-7	.	TGTGCCAGCAGCCCTCGGGCTAGGCGTAACTCCTACGAGCAGTACTTC	CASSPRARRNSYEQYF
.	TRBV28	TRBJ1-3	.	TGTGCCAGCATCAAAAGGAGCTCTGGAAACACCATATATTTT	CASIKRSSGNTIYF
.	TRBV30	TRBJ2-7	.	TGTGCCTGGAGTGCGGGAAATTACTACGAGCAGTACTTC	CAWSAGNYYEQYF
.	TRBV7-2	TRBJ2-7	.	TGTGCCAGCAGCTCCGTGGAGGGCCGTAGCGAGCAGTACTTC	CASSSVEGRSEQYF
.	TRBV5-5	TRBJ2-7	.	TGTGCCAGCAGCTCAACTGGACTCATGTCCTACGAGCAGTACTTC	CASSSTGLMSYEQYF
.	TRBV28	TRBJ2-2	.	TGTGCCAGCAGTCCCCCAGGCACCGGGGAGCTGTTTTTT	CASSPPGTGELFF
TRBD1	TRBV5-1	TRBJ1-4	medium-sized	TGCGCCAGCAGCTGGGAGCAGGGGGCGGCTGTTGAAAAACTGTTTTTT	CASSWEQGAAVEKLFF
TRBD2	TRBV27	TRBJ2-7	.	TGTGCCAGCAGTTTATCGGGCGGGAGGGCCGGATACGAGCAGTACTTC	CASSLSGGRAGYEQYF
.	TRBV7-2	TRBJ2-7	few	TGTGCCAGCAGCTTAGACGGGGGCGGGTTGGCCTACGAGCAGTACTTC	CASSLDGGGLAYEQYF
TRBD1	TRBV7-2	TRBJ2-7	.	TGTGCCAGCAGCTCGACAGGGATCTCCTACGAGCAGTACTTC	CASSSTGISYEQYF
.	TRBV6-1	TRBJ2-7	few	TGTGCCAGCGCCCAAAACCACGAGCAGTACTTC	CASAQNHEQYF
.	TRBV18	TRBJ2-7	.	TGTGCCAGCTCACCCCTCGGGGAGGCGGCGAGCTCCTACGAGCAGTACTTC	CASSPLGEAASSYEQYF
.	TRBV19	TRBJ2-7	few	TGCGCCAGCAGCCAAGTCGGCTCCTACGAGCAGTACTTC	CASSQVGSYEQYF
.	TRBV2	TRBJ2-7	.	TGTGCCAGCAGTGATGGCGACTCCTACGAGCAGTACTTC	CASSDGDSYEQYF
TRBD2	TRBV13	TRBJ2-7	.	TGTGCCAGCAGCTTAAGGTCTAGCGGGCGGTACGAGCAGTACTTC	CASSLRSSGRYEQYF
.	TRBV4-3	TRBJ2-2	.	TGCGCCAGCAGCCGTAGGGGCGCGGGACTGGGTGCGAACACCGGGGAGCTGTTTTTT	CASSRRGAGLGANTGELFF
.	TRBV5-8	TRBJ1-1	.	TGTGCCAGCAGTACCCGGGGGTATCGGGGAGCTTTCTTT	CASSTRGYRGAFF
.	TRBV4-3	TRBJ2-7	few	TGCGCCAGCAGCCAAGCTCTAGGACTGCCGTTTTCCTACGAGCAGTACTTC	CASSQALGLPFSYEQYF
TRBD1	TRBV6-1	TRBJ1-4	.	TGTGCCAGCAGTGTCGAGGGGGCAGGGGAAAAACTGTTTTTT	CASSVEGAGEKLFF
.	TRBV4-3	TRBJ1-6	.	TGCGCCAGCAGCCAAGAGGTGGCAGGTCCCCTCCACTTT	CASSQEVAGPLHF
.	TRBV28	TRBJ1-4	.	TGTGCCAGCAGTCCCCGAGACAGGAGTAATGAAAAACTGTTTTTT	CASSPRDRSNEKLFF
TRBD2	TRBV6-5	TRBJ2-7	.	TGTGCCAGCAGTTTAGCGGGAGGGCTATTCTACGAGCAGTACTTC	CASSLAGGLFYEQYF
.	TRBV7-9	TRBJ1-1	few	TGTGCCAGCAGCTTAGACAGGGATGGAAACACTGAAGCTTTCTTT	CASSLDRDGNTEAFF
TRBD2	TRBV23-1	TRBJ2-7	.	TGCGCCCGCAGTCCACCGGGGGCCCCGGGGGGGGGCTCCTACGAGCAGTACTTC	CARSPPGAPGGGSYEQYF
.	TRBV2	TRBJ1-2	once	TGTGCCAGCAGTGACGTTCGCTACTATGGCTACACCTTC	CASSDVRYYGYTF
.	TRBV6-5	TRBJ2-7	.	TGTGCCAGCAGTTTCTACCACGAGCAGTACTTC	CASSFYHEQYF
.	TRBV9	TRBJ1-6	once	TGTGCCAGCAGCGTAGCTCCAGGGTTTTCTTCACCCCTCCACTTT	CASSVAPGFSSPLHF
.	TRBV4-3	TRBJ2-7	.	TGCGCCAGCAGCCAGCGGATCACGGCTTGGGACGAGCAGTACTTC	CASSQRITAWDEQYF
.	TRBV7-8	TRBJ2-7	.	TGTGCCAGCAGCTTAGAGGGGGTATGGGATAGCTCTTACGAGCAGTACTTC	CASSLEGVWDSSYEQYF
TRBD2	TRBV4-1	TRBJ2-2	.	TGCGCCAGCAGCCCTAACACGGGAGGAGTAAAAACCGGGGAGCTGTTTTTT	CASSPNTGGVKTGELFF
.	TRBV27	TRBJ1-3	few	TGTGCCAGCAGTTTATACCCAGGAAACACCATATATTTT	CASSLYPGNTIYF
TRBD2	TRBV28	TRBJ2-7	.	TGTGCCAGCAGCCCAGGACTAGCGGTTCCCTACGAGCAGTACTTC	CASSPGLAVPYEQYF
.	TRBV30	TRBJ2-3	once	TGTGCCTGGAGTGTGACTCTCAGGGGAGATACGCAGTATTTT	CAWSVTLRGDTQYF
TRBD1	TRBV28	TRBJ1-5	few	TGTGCCAGCAGTTTCTGGGACAGGGTAAACAATCAGCCCCAGCATTTT	CASSFWDRVNNQPQHF
.	TRBV27	TRBJ2-7	.	TGTGCCAGCAGTTTAGGTGGGAGCCCACGCTACGAGCAGTACTTC	CASSLGGSPRYEQYF
.	TRBV5-1	TRBJ1-2	.	TGCGCCAGCTGGGACGGAGGGTATGGCTACACCTTC	CASWDGGYGYTF
TRBD1	TRBV5-6	TRBJ1-4	few	TGTGCCAGCAGCTTCGGACAGGGGGAAGCTAATGAAAAACTGTTTTTT	CASSFGQGEANEKLFF
.	TRBV19	TRBJ2-2	once	TGTGCCAGTAGTTCCCCGTTCGCGAACACCGGGGAGCTGTTTTTT	CASSSPFANTGELFF
.	TRBV30	TRBJ1-2	.	TGTGCCCTCCAGGTCAACTATGGCTACACCTTC	CALQVNYGYTF
.	TRBV5-6	TRBJ1-3	.	TGTGCCAGCAGCCGCCCAGGGGCTGGAAACACCATATATTTT	CASSRPGAGNTIYF